Shown below are 12 T cell receptor beta chains from a single sample sequenced in a study of human T cells and chemical hapten exposure. TCRdb redid the calling of the RACE reads with MiXCR, one entry per CDR3 protein. The sample shows tens of thousands of distinct CDR3 sequences, over 9% of them seen only once. Time point described: patch test 2, 6 weeks after DPC sensitization. Sample treatment: therapeutic diphenylcyclopropenone sensitization with weekly scalp DPC. This material consisted of whole blood, taken in connection with sensitization to the hapten diphenylcyclopropenone (DPC). These receptors came from a woman between 50 and 59 years old with alopecia areata. Some clones in this sample may be carry-over from other donors' samples.

The V gene is TRBV7-9, the J gene TRBJ2-1; 7 bases fit TRBD2. Germline lookup yields CDR1 SEHNR and CDR2 FQNEAQ (reference sequence). V was pared by 2 bases and J by 6 bases, with 10 bases of the junction left unmatched. The CDR3 is made up of 16 amino acids. In nucleotides, the CDR3 is TGTGCCAGCAGCTTACGCGGGCTAGCGGACCTCAATGAGCAGTTCTTC. Translated, it gives CASSLRGLADLNEQFF.

This clonotype was seen ten or more times. The V and J genes are TRBV6-6 and TRBJ2-7, with D unclear. Trimming took off 0 bases at V and 3 bases at J, with 6 bases between the two ends. This CDR3 region has 13 residues. Germline-derived CDR1 and CDR2 are MNHNY and SVGAGI (reference sequence). The CDR3, as DNA: TGTGCCAGCAGTTACTCGAAAGACTACGAGCAGTACTTC. This translates into CASSYSKDYEQYF.

This clonotype occurred many times. The V and J genes are TRBV12-3 or TRBV12-4 and TRBJ2-1, with D maybe TRBD2 (6 bases). Trimming took 6 bases from V and 12 from J, leaving 18 bases between them. The CDR3 is 13 amino acids. CDR3 loop: CASSWDWADMQFF. CDR3 coding DNA: TGTGCCAGCAGCTGGGACTGGGCGGATATGCAGTTCTTC.

V and J are TRBV11-2 and TRBJ2-1; 12 bases are shared with TRBD2. CDR3 size: 19 residues. V lost 3 bases, J lost 2 bases, and 11 bases stayed unmatched. Germline CDR1 SGHAT, CDR2 FQNNGV. This chain's CDR3 is CASSFPLTSGRRAYNEQFF. The CDR3 DNA reads as TGTGCCAGCAGCTTCCCTCTGACTAGCGGGAGACGAGCCTACAATGAGCAGTTCTTC.

This clonotype was seen once. This chain joins TRBV2 and TRBJ1-1; 8 bases are shared with TRBD1. The CDR3 has 14 residues. V was clipped by 6 bases and J by 1 base; unmatched bases: 4. Germline V gives CDR1 SNHLY, CDR2 FYNNEI. The CDR3 protein is CASRPQGANTEAFF. In DNA form, the CDR3 reads TGTGCCAGCAGGCCCCAGGGGGCGAACACTGAAGCTTTCTTT.

This clonotype was detected ten times or more. The chain employs TRBV20-1 and TRBJ1-3; 9 bases are shared with TRBD1. The CDR3 loop spans 13 amino acids. Germline assignment: CDR1 DFQATT and CDR2 SNEGSKA (reference sequence). In DNA, the CDR3 is TGCAGCGTAGGACAGGGGATTGGAAACACCATATATTTT. It encodes CSVGQGIGNTIYF.

This clonotype showed up just a few times. This chain uses TRBV29-1 with TRBJ1-1; 7 nucleotides align to TRBD1. The ends lost 7 bases at V and 3 bases at J; junction bases unmatched: 14. Germline-derived CDR1 and CDR2 are SQVTM and ANQGSEA. There are 15 residues in the CDR3. CDR3 region: CSARVTGSLDTEAFF. The CDR3, as DNA: TGCAGCGCCCGAGTGACAGGGTCCCTTGACACTGAAGCTTTCTTT.

This clonotype occurred many times. The chain has TRBV12-5 and TRBJ2-7; D call uncertain. CDR3 length equals 14 residues. V gave up 6 bases and J gave up 4 bases, with 16 bases separating them. CDR1 is LGHNT, CDR2 FRNRAP, per germline. CDR3 region: CASGHTINPYEQYF. The CDR3 nucleotides read TGTGCTAGTGGACATACCATTAACCCATACGAGCAGTACTTC.

This clonotype appeared many times. The chain has TRBV7-8 and TRBJ1-3; D is unresolved. The CDR3 totals 15 residues. Germline-derived CDR1 and CDR2 are SGHVS and FQNEAQ. Between the trimmed V and J ends, which lost 0 bases and 2 bases, there was a span of 8 bases. The CDR3 reads CASSLAVGTGNTIYF. The CDR3 DNA reads as TGTGCCAGCAGCTTAGCGGTAGGGACTGGAAACACCATATATTTT.

A few counts support this clonotype. The CDR3 nucleotides are TGTGCCAGCTCACGGACGCAGCCTGAAGCTTTCTTT. This codes for CASSRTQPEAFF. The chain carries TRBV18 and TRBJ1-1; unclear D gene. The CDR3 runs 12 residues. Trimming cost V 4 bases and J 6 bases, with 9 bases left between them. Germline V gives CDR1 KGHSH, CDR2 LQKENI.

This clonotype has a count of ten or more. At one end the junction does not follow the germline gene, possibly because of a read error. This chain uses TRBV11-3 with TRBJ1-1; 9 nucleotides match TRBD1. This CDR3 is 12 amino acids long. Germline-derived CDR1 and CDR2 are SGHNT and YENEEA. CDR3: CASSSTGQGPTF. The CDR3, as DNA: TGTGCCAGCAGCTCAACCGGACAGGGGCCAACCTTT.

The rearrangement links TRBV11-2 to TRBJ1-6; 7 bases agree with TRBD1. The CDR3 spans 14 residues. In germline, CDR1 is SGHAT, CDR2 FQNNGV. The V segment lost 4 bases and the J segment 5 bases; nucleotides outside the gene matches: 2. In DNA, the CDR3 is TGTGCCAGCAGCTGGGGACAGCATAATTCACCCCTCCACTTT. This translates into CASSWGQHNSPLHF.